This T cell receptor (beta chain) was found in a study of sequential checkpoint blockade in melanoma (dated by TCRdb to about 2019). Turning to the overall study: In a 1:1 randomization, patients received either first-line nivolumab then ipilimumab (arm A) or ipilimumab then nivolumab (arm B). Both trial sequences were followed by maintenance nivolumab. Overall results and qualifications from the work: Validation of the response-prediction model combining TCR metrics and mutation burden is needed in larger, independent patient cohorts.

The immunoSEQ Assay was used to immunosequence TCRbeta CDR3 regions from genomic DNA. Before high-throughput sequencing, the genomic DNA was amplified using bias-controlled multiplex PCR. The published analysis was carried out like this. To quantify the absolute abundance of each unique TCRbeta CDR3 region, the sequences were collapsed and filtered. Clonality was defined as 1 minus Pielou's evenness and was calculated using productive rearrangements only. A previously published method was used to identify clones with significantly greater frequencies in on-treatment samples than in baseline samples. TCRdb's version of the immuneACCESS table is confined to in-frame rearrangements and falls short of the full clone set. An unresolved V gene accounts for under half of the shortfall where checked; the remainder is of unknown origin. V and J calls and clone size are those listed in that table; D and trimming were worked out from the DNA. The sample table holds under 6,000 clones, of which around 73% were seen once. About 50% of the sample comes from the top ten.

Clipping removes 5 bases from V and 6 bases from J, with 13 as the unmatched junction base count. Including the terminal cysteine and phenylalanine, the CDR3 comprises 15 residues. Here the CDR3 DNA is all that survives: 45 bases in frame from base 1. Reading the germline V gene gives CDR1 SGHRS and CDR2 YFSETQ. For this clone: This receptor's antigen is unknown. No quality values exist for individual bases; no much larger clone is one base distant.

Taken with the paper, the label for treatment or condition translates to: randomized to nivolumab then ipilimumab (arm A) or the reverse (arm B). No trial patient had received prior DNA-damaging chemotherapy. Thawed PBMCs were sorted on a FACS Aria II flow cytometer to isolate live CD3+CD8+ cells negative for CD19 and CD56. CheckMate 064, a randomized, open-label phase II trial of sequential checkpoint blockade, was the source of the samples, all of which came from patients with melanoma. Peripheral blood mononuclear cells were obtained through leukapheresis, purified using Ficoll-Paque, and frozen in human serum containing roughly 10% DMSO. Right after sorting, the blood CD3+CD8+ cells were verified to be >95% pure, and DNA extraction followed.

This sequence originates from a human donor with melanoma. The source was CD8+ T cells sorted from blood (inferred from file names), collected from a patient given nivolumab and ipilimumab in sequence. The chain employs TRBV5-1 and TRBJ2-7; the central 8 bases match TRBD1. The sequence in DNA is TGCGCCAGCAGTTATTCCGGGACAGGAGACTTCGAGCAGTACTTC. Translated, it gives CASSYSGTGDFEQYF. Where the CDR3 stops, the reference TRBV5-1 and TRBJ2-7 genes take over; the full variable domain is KAGVTQTPRYLIKTRGQQVTLSCSPISGHRSVSWYQQTPGQGLQFLFEYFSETQRNKGNFPGRFSGRQFSNSRSEMNVSTLELGDSALYLCASSYSGTGDFEQYFGPGTRLTVT.